Below are 20 T cell receptor beta chains sequenced from a single sample in a study of T cells in Graves' hyperthyroidism and ophthalmopathy. Amplified TCR beta CDR3 regions came from RNA transcripts. The HTBI set primed first-round TCR CDR3 RT-PCR. A single record per CDR3 protein comes from TCRdb applying MiXCR to the multiplex PCR reads. The sample comprises under 350,000 distinct CDR3 sequences, roughly 21% of which are singletons, and 50% to 65% rests with the top ten. Sequencing was performed on blood. These receptors all come from a woman aged 45 to 65 with Graves' hyperthyroidism.

This clonotype was counted at least ten times. V and J are TRBV5-6 and TRBJ1-5; TRBD1 might be the D (5 bases). Germline lookup yields CDR1 SGHDT and CDR2 YYEEEE. The CDR3 totals 15 residues. Trimming removed 4 bases at V and 3 bases at J, with 14 bases between. The CDR3 nucleotides are TGTGCCAGCAGCCGAGTTGACAGCGACAATCAGCCCCAGCATTTT. This translates into CASSRVDSDNQPQHF. The entire variable domain, with the rest obtained from reference TRBV5-6 and TRBJ1-5, is as follows: DAGVTQSPTHLIKTRGQQVTLRCSPKSGHDTVSWYQQALGQGPQFIFQYYEEEERQRGNFPDRFSGHQFPNYSSELNVNALLLGDSALYLCASSRVDSDNQPQHFGDGTRLSIL.

The chain has TRBV25-1 and TRBJ2-5, with a tentative D call TRBD1 (5 bases). In germline, CDR1 is MGHDK, CDR2 SYGVNS. The CDR3 runs to 14 residues. V was clipped by 1 base and J by 4 bases, with 10 bases between them. The CDR3 nucleotides are TGTGCCAGCAGTGAATTCACAGGAAGAGAGACCCAGTACTTC. Its translation is CASSEFTGRETQYF.

This clonotype was picked up many times. The genes are TRBV12-3 or TRBV12-4 and TRBJ1-2; D gene ambiguous. V was pared by 5 bases and J by 4 bases, with 11 bases between. The CDR3 covers 13 residues. The CDR3 reads CASSSKGPYGYTF. CDR3 nucleotides: TGTGCCAGCAGTAGTAAGGGTCCCTATGGCTACACCTTC.

Worth noting for this clonotype: At one boundary the junction diverges from the germline segment, which might be a read error. J is TRBJ1-2 and V is TRBV19; D is undetermined. In germline, CDR1 is LNHDA, CDR2 SQIVND (reference sequence). This CDR3 is built from 16 residues. CDR3: CASSIGTGPANYGCTF. The CDR3 DNA sequence: TGTGCCAGTAGTATAGGGACCGGTCCGGCGAACTATGGCTGCACCTTC.

The table lists this clonotype with many counts. The chain uses TRBV9 and TRBJ2-7, with a weak D call TRBD1 (5 bases). Trimming stripped 0 bases from V and 3 bases from J, with 10 bases between. In germline, CDR1 is SGDLS, CDR2 YYNGEE. The CDR3 contains 14 residues. The chain's CDR3 is CASSVEARDYEQYF. CDR3 in DNA: TGTGCCAGCAGCGTAGAAGCCAGGGACTACGAGCAGTACTTC.

This clonotype appeared many times. The chain employs TRBV29-1 and TRBJ2-3; D unclear. Germline V gene data show CDR1 as SQVTM and CDR2 as ANQGSEA. This CDR3 has 11 residues. Between the trimmed V and J ends, which lost 3 bases and 5 bases, there was a span of 6 bases. CDR3 coding DNA: TGCAGCGTTGAGGTTGGAGATACGCAGTATTTT. It translates to CSVEVGDTQYF.

J is TRBJ2-5 and V is TRBV5-8, with D possibly matching TRBD2 (5 bases). V gave up 4 bases and J gave up 4 bases, with 11 bases separating them. Germline V gene sequence: CDR1 SGHTS, CDR2 YDEGEE. CDR3 size: 13 residues. The CDR3 DNA follows: TGTGCCAGCAGCCCTTCACGGGGAGAGACCCAGTACTTC. Translating it yields CASSPSRGETQYF.

This clonotype appeared many times. The germline gene is not matched at one end of the junction; a read error may be the cause. The J gene is TRBJ2-3, the V gene TRBV12-3 or TRBV12-4; 7 bases fit TRBD1. The CDR3 has 16 amino acids. The CDR3 DNA is TGTGCCGGCAGTTCATACGACAGGGAGAGGACAGATACGCAGTATTTT. This translates into CAGSSYDRERTDTQYF.

This clonotype appeared a few times. The germline gene is not matched at one end of the junction; a read error may be the cause. The V gene is TRBV18, the J gene TRBJ2-7; 7 bases map to TRBD1. This CDR3 has 14 residues. Germline V gene lookup returns CDR1 KGHSH and CDR2 LQKENI. For the CDR3, the DNA is TGTGCCGGCTCTACCGGGACAGACATCTACGAGCAGTACTTC. Residues: CAGSTGTDIYEQYF.

This clonotype was recorded at least ten times. The chain couples TRBV5-1 to TRBJ1-1; 7 nucleotides match TRBD1. There are 14 residues in the CDR3. With 5 bases clipped from V and 5 bases from J, the junction kept 9 bases outside the gene matches. Germline CDR1 and CDR2: SGHRS and YFSETQ. In DNA form, the CDR3 reads TGCGCCAGCAGAGATCTCAGGGGGGAGACTGAAGCTTTCTTT. Translation: CASRDLRGETEAFF.

Turning to this clonotype: It may be a read error: a sequence one base away is much more abundant. The chain employs TRBV5-6 and TRBJ2-5; 7 bases are shared with TRBD2. The length of the CDR3 is 18 residues. CDR1 is SGHDT and CDR2 is YYEEEE in the germline V gene. J lost 5 bases, V lost 0 bases, and 16 bases had no gene match. CDR3 nucleotides: TGTGCCAGCAGCTTGGTGCGAGCGGGGCCAGCCTTGGGGGAGACCCAGTACTTC. Residues: CASSLVRAGPALGETQYF.

Ten or more counts support this clonotype. This chain links TRBV12-3 or TRBV12-4 with TRBJ1-3, with 10 positions matching TRBD1. The J segment lost 0 bases and the V segment lost 7 bases, leaving 6 bases of the junction unmatched. The CDR3 is 16 amino acids. Here the CDR3 DNA reads TGTGCCAGCAATCCGGGACAGGGGATCTCTGGAAACACCATATATTTT. This translates into CASNPGQGISGNTIYF.

This clonotype was counted ten times or more. The chain uses TRBV2 and TRBJ2-1; maybe TRBD2 (6 bases). Trimming took 4 bases from V and 5 from J, leaving 18 bases between them. The CDR3 covers 16 residues. The germline gives CDR1 SNHLY, CDR2 FYNNEI. The CDR3 reads CASSGLLASGNNEQFF. DNA for the CDR3: TGTGCCAGCAGTGGGCTCCTAGCGAGTGGCAACAATGAGCAGTTCTTC.

The gene calls are TRBV6-4 and TRBJ2-1, with 12 positions matching TRBD2. The CDR3 is 15 amino acids. Unmatched junction bases numbered 6, after V lost 5 bases and J lost 7 bases. Germline assignment: CDR1 MRHNA and CDR2 SNTAGT. The CDR3 loop is CASSLAGGSGNEQFF. CDR3 nucleotides: TGTGCCAGCAGTCTAGCGGGGGGGAGCGGAAATGAGCAGTTCTTC.

This clonotype was detected many times. The chain employs TRBV6-1 and TRBJ1-1; D unclear. V lost 4 bases, J lost 5 bases, and 5 bases lay in between. The V gene's germline CDR1 is MNHNS and CDR2 SASEGT. The CDR3 covers 11 residues. The CDR3 DNA follows: TGTGCCAGCAGTGCTCGGACTGAAGCTTTCTTT. It codes for CASSARTEAFF.

This clonotype was counted ten times or more. The chain uses TRBV11-3 and TRBJ2-4, with 9 bases aligning to TRBD2. Germline V gives CDR1 SGHNT, CDR2 YENEEA. Trimming took 1 base from V and 0 from J; bases not matched to a gene: 10. The CDR3 is made up of 19 amino acids. CDR3: CASSLVGVTSGLAKNIQYF. The CDR3 DNA follows: TGTGCCAGCAGCTTAGTAGGAGTGACTAGCGGCTTAGCCAAAAACATTCAGTACTTC. The full variable domain, with the rest looked up from reference TRBV11-3 and TRBJ2-4, is EAGVVQSPRYKIIEKKQPVAFWCNPISGHNTLYWYLQNLGQGPELLIRYENEEAVDDSQLPKDRFSAERLKGVDSTLKIQPAELGDSAVYLCASSLVGVTSGLAKNIQYFGAGTRLSVL.

This clonotype was detected a few times. The V call is TRBV5-5, the J call TRBJ1-6, with D hard to call. The CDR3 extends over 14 amino acids. V lost 1 base and J lost 8, with 10 bases in between. Germline V CDR1 and CDR2: SGHKS, YYEKEE (reference sequence). CDR3 in amino acids: CASSLIGVDSPLHF. DNA for the CDR3: TGTGCCAGCAGCTTGATCGGGGTAGATTCACCCCTCCACTTT.

The chain is built from TRBV25-1 and TRBJ1-1; 7 bases are shared with TRBD1. Unmatched junction bases numbered 11, after V lost 4 bases and J lost 9 bases. This CDR3 is 14 amino acids long. The germline gives CDR1 MGHDK, CDR2 SYGVNS. For the CDR3, the DNA is TGTGCCAGCAGTGCCCTAGGGGGCGCGGGTCAAGCTTTCTTT. Protein product: CASSALGGAGQAFF. Using reference TRBV25-1 and TRBJ1-1 for the parts outside the CDR3, the full variable domain is EADIYQTPRYLVIGTGKKITLECSQTMGHDKMYWYQQDPGMELHLIHYSYGVNSTEKGDLSSESTVSRIRTEHFPLTLESARPSHTSQYLCASSALGGAGQAFFGQGTRLTVV.

At least ten counts were recorded for this clonotype. V gene TRBV20-1 combines with J gene TRBJ2-1; weak D call: TRBD1 (6 bases). There are 15 residues in the CDR3. V was shortened by 6 bases and J by 0 bases, with 15 bases between the two germline ends. From germline, CDR1 is DFQATT and CDR2 SNEGSKA (reference sequence). The CDR3 bases are TGCAGTGCAAGAACCGACAGGAGCTCCTACAATGAGCAGTTCTTC. Translated: CSARTDRSSYNEQFF.

This clonotype turned up a few times. For the CDR3, the DNA is TGTGCCAGCACGAAACAGGGAAGTACTCAGCCCCAGCATTTT. Protein product: CASTKQGSTQPQHF. The rearrangement links TRBV12-3 or TRBV12-4 to TRBJ1-5; a weak D match, TRBD1 (6 bases). Deletions cut 7 bases from V and 6 bases from J, with 16 bases between. This CDR3 has 14 amino acids.